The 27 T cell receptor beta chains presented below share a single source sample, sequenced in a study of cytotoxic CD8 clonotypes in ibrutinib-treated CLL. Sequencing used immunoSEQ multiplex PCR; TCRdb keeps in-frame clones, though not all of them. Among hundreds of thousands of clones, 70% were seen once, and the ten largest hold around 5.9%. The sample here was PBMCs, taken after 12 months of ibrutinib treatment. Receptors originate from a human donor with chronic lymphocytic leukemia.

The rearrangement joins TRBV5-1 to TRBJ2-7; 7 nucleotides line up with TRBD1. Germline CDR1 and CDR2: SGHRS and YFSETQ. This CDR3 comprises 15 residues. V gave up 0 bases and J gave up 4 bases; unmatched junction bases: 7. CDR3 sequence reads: CASSLVDRVLYEQYF. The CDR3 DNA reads TGCGCCAGCAGCTTGGTAGACAGGGTGCTTTACGAGCAGTACTTC.

CDR3 amino acids: CASSPDTVSYNEQFF. The CDR3 bases are TGTGCCAGCAGCCCGGACACGGTATCCTACAATGAGCAGTTCTTC. The J gene is TRBJ2-1, the V gene TRBV28; possibly TRBD1 for D (5 bases). V lost 6 bases to trimming and J lost 1 base, with 13 bases between them. Germline CDR1 is MDHEN and CDR2 is SYDVKM. The CDR3 is made up of 15 amino acids.

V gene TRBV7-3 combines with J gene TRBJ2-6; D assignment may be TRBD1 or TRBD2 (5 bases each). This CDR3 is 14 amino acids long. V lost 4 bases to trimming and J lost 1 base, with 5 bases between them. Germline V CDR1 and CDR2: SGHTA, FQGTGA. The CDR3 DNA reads TGTGCCAGCAGCTGGGGGTCTGGGGCCAACGTCCTGACTTTC. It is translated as CASSWGSGANVLTF.

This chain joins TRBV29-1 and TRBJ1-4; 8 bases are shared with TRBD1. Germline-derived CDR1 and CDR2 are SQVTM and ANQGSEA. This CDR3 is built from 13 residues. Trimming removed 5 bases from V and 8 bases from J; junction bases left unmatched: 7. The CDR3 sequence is CSVLGQGPEKLFF. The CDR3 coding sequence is TGCAGCGTTCTTGGACAGGGACCGGAAAAACTGTTTTTT.

CDR3 protein: CASSIKIDQPQHF. The CDR3, as DNA: TGTGCCAGTAGTATAAAAATCGACCAGCCCCAGCATTTT. The chain employs TRBV19 and TRBJ1-5; unclear D gene. This CDR3 contains 13 residues. Trimming left V 2 bases short and J 7 bases short, with 9 bases between. Per germline, CDR1 LNHDA and CDR2 SQIVND (reference sequence).

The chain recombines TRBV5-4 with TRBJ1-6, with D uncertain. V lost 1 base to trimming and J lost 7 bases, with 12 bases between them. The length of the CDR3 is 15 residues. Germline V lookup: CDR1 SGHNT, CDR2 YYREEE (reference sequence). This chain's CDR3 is CASSLTWGRNSPLHF. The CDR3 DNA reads TGTGCCAGCAGCTTGACTTGGGGTAGGAATTCACCCCTCCACTTT.

In nucleotides, the CDR3 is TGTGCCAGCAGCCTAGCAGGGGGGTCCACAGATACGCAGTATTTT. Encoded protein: CASSLAGGSTDTQYF. This chain uses TRBV5-6 with TRBJ2-3; D may be TRBD1 (7 bases). Trimming took off 4 bases at V and 2 bases at J, with 14 bases between the two ends. Germline CDR1 is SGHDT and CDR2 is YYEEEE. The length of the CDR3 is 15 residues. Combining the CDR3 with reference TRBV5-6 and TRBJ2-3 gives the whole variable domain DAGVTQSPTHLIKTRGQQVTLRCSPKSGHDTVSWYQQALGQGPQFIFQYYEEEERQRGNFPDRFSGHQFPNYSSELNVNALLLGDSALYLCASSLAGGSTDTQYFGPGTRLTVL.

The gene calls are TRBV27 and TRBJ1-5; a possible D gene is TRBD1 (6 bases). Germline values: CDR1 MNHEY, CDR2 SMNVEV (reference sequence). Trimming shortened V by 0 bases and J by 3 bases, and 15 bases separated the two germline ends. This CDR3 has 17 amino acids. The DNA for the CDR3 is TGTGCCAGCAGTTTATCCCGCCCACAGGGATACAATCAGCCCCAGCATTTT. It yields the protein CASSLSRPQGYNQPQHF.

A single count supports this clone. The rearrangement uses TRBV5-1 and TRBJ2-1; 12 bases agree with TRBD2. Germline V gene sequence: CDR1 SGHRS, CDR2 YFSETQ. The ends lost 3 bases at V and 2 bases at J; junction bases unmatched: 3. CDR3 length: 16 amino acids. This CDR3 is CASSSSGGAAYNEQFF. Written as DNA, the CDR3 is TGCGCCAGCAGCTCTAGCGGGGGGGCCGCCTACAATGAGCAGTTCTTC.

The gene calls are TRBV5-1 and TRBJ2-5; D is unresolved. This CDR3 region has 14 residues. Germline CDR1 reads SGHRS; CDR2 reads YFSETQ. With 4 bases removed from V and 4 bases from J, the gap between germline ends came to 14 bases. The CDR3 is CASSRLVGRETQYF. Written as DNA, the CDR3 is TGCGCCAGCAGCCGTTTGGTAGGGCGAGAGACCCAGTACTTC.

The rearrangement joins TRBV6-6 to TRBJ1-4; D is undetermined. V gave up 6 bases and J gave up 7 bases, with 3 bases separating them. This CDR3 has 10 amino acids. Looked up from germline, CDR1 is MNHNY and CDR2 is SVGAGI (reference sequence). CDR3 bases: TGTGCCAGCAGGGGTGAAAAACTGTTTTTT. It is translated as CASRGEKLFF.

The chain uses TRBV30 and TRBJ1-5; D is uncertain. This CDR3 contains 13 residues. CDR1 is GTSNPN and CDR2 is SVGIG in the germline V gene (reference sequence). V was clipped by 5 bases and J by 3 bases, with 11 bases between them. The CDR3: CAWAHQDNQPQHF. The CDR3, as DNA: TGTGCCTGGGCTCACCAGGACAATCAGCCCCAGCATTTT.

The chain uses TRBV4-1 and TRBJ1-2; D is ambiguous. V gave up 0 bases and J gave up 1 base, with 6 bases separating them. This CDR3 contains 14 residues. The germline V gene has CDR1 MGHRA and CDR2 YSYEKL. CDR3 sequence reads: CASSQDKLNYGYTF. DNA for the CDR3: TGCGCCAGCAGCCAAGATAAGCTTAACTATGGCTACACCTTC.

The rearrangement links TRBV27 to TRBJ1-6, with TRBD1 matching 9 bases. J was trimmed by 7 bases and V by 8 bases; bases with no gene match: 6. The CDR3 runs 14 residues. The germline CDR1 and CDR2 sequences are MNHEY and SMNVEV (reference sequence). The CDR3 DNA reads TGTGCCAGCGGGATGGACAGGGGAAATTCACCCCTCCACTTT. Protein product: CASGMDRGNSPLHF.

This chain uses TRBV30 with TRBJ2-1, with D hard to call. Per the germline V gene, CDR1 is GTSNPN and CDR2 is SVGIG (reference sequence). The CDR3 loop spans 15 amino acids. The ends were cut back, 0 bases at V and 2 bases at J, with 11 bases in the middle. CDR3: CAWSVSSTAYNEQFF. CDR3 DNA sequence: TGTGCCTGGAGTGTTAGTAGCACAGCCTACAATGAGCAGTTCTTC.

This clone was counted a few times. The CDR3 sequence is CASSLRSGETGELFF. The CDR3 nucleotides read TGTGCCAGCAGCTTGAGGAGCGGGGAAACCGGGGAGCTGTTTTTT. V gene TRBV7-2 combines with J gene TRBJ2-2; 7 bases are a match to TRBD2. This CDR3 has 15 amino acids. Germline CDR1 SGHTA, CDR2 FQGNSA. After removal of 3 bases from V and 5 bases from J, the junction contained 6 bases not matched to a gene. Combining the CDR3 with reference TRBV7-2 and TRBJ2-2 gives the whole variable domain GAGVSQSPSNKVTEKGKDVELRCDPISGHTALYWYRQSLGQGLEFLIYFQGNSAPDKSGLPSDRFSAERTGGSVSTLTIQRTQQEDSAVYLCASSLRSGETGELFFGEGSRLTVL.

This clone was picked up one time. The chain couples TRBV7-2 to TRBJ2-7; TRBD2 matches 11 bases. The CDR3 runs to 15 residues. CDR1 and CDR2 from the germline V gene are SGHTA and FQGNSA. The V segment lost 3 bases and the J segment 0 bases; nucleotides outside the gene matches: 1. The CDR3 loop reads CASSFSGRVSYEQYF. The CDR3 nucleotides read TGTGCCAGCAGCTTTAGCGGGAGGGTCTCCTACGAGCAGTACTTC.

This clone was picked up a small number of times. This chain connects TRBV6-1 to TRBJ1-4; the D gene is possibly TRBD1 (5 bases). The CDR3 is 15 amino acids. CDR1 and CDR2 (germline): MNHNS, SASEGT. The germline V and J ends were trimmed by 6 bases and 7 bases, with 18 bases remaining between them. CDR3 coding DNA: TGTGCCAGCAGCCGCGACCCAGGGTCGGGTGAAAAACTGTTTTTT. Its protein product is CASSRDPGSGEKLFF.

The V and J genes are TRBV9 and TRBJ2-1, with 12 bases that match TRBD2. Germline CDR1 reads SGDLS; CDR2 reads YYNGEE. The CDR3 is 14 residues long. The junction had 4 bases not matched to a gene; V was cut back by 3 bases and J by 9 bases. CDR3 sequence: CASSGLAGVPEQFF. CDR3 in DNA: TGTGCCAGCAGCGGACTAGCGGGAGTTCCTGAGCAGTTCTTC.

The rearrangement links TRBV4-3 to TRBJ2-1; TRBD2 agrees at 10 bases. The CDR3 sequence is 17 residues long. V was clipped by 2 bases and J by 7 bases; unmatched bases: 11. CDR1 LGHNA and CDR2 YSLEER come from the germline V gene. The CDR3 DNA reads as TGCGCCAGCAGCCAAAGGGAGGGGCTAGCGGGAGTGAATGAGCAGTTCTTC. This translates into CASSQREGLAGVNEQFF.

CDR3 coding DNA: TGTGCCAGCAGTTACTCGCTGGGCACTGAAGCTTTCTTT. This gives the protein CASSYSLGTEAFF. The V call is TRBV6-5, the J call TRBJ1-1; D is unclear. Trimming cost V 0 bases and J 4 bases, with 6 bases left between them. CDR1 is MNHEY and CDR2 is SVGAGI in the germline V gene. This CDR3 comprises 13 residues.

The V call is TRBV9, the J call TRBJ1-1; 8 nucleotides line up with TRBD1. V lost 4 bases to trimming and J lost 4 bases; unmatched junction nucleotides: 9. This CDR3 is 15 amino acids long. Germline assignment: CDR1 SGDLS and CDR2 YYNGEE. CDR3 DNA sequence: TGTGCCAGCAGCAAACAGACAGGGGCAGGCACTGAAGCTTTCTTT. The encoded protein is CASSKQTGAGTEAFF.

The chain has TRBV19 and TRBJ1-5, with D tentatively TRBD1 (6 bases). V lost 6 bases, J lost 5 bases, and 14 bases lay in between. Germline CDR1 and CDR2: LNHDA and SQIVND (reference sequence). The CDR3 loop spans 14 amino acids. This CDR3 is CASSAGVRDQPQHF. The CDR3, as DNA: TGTGCCAGTAGCGCAGGGGTTCGGGATCAGCCCCAGCATTTT.

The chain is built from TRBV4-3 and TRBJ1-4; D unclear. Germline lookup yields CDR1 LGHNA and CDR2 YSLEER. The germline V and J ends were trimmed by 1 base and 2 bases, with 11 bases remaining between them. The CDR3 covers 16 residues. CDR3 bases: TGCGCCAGCAGCCAAGTTTTCGGGCAGACTAATGAAAAACTGTTTTTT. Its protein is CASSQVFGQTNEKLFF.

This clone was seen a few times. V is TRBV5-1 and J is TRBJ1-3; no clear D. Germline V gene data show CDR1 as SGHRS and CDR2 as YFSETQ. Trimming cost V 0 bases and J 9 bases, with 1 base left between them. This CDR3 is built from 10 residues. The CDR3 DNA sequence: TGCGCCAGCAGCTTGGGCACCATATATTTT. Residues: CASSLGTIYF.

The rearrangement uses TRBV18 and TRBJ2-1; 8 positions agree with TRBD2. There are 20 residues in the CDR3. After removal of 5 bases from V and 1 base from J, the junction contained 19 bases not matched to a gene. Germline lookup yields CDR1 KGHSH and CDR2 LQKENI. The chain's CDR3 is CASSAKRTASGSGSYNEQFF. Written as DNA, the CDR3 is TGTGCCAGCTCAGCAAAACGAACAGCGAGCGGGAGTGGGTCCTACAATGAGCAGTTCTTC.

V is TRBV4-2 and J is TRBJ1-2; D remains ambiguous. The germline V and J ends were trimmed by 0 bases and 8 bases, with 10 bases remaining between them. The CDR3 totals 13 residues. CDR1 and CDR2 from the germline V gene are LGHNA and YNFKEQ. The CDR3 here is CASSQEPVSGYTF. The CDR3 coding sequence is TGTGCCAGCAGCCAAGAGCCAGTCTCCGGCTACACCTTC.